Below, 9 T cell receptor beta chains from the same sample are listed, as sequenced in a study of shared clonotypes between healthy human individuals. The data were produced by immunoSEQ multiplex PCR, yet TCRdb's version contains in-frame clones alone and is incomplete. The table has under 80,000 clones, 62% seen once. Sequencing was done on a sample of memory CD8+ T cells sorted from blood. Subset noted: CD45RO+ cells pooled with CCR7-negative TemRA cells. All receptors come from a man aged 25 to 40 in good health.

This chain uses TRBV27 with TRBJ2-1, with 10 nucleotides matching TRBD2. The CDR3 runs to 14 residues. J was trimmed by 7 bases and V by 6 bases; bases with no gene match: 6. From germline, CDR1 is MNHEY and CDR2 SMNVEV (reference sequence). CDR3 DNA: TGTGCCAGCAGCCTAGCGGGAGTAGGTAATGAGCAGTTCTTC. The encoded protein is CASSLAGVGNEQFF.

The chain is built from TRBV13 and TRBJ2-7; D is ambiguous. Trimming removed 2 bases from V and 2 bases from J, with 10 bases in between. From germline, CDR1 is PRHDT and CDR2 FYEKMQ (reference sequence). The CDR3 extends over 14 amino acids. CDR3 nucleotide sequence: TGTGCCAGCAGCTTAAAGGGCCAACCCTACGAGCAGTACTTC. Translating gives CASSLKGQPYEQYF.

The CDR3 spells CASSPQNGDEQYF. The CDR3 nucleotides read TGTGCCAGCAGCCCACAAAACGGCGACGAGCAGTACTTC. V gene TRBV7-9 combines with J gene TRBJ2-7; D not certain. Trimming removed 5 bases from V and 5 bases from J, with 13 bases in between. This CDR3 region has 13 residues. Germline loops: CDR1 SEHNR, CDR2 FQNEAQ (reference sequence).

This clone was detected only once. The rearrangement uses TRBV10-3 and TRBJ1-4; no clear D. Germline CDR1 is ENHRY and CDR2 is SYGVKD. Trimming stripped 0 bases from V and 6 bases from J, with 2 bases between. This CDR3 contains 12 residues. The CDR3 sequence is CAISESDEKLFF. The CDR3 DNA follows: TGTGCCATCAGTGAGTCCGATGAAAAACTGTTTTTT.

The gene calls are TRBV19 and TRBJ2-6; D tentatively reads TRBD1 or TRBD2 (6 bases each). This CDR3 comprises 17 residues. Germline CDR1 LNHDA, CDR2 SQIVND (reference sequence). V lost 7 bases and J lost 4, with 20 bases in between. In nucleotides, the CDR3 is TGTGCCAGTACCCCCCCCGGGGGCGCGAAAGGGGCCAACGTCCTGACTTTC. Amino acid sequence: CASTPPGGAKGANVLTF.

The chain combines TRBV7-9 with TRBJ2-5; D is uncertain. From germline, CDR1 is SEHNR and CDR2 FQNEAQ (reference sequence). Between the trimmed V and J ends, which lost 5 bases and 4 bases, there was a span of 11 bases. This CDR3 comprises 13 residues. DNA for the CDR3: TGTGCCAGCAGCCCGGACCTCATAGAGACCCAGTACTTC. Translating it yields CASSPDLIETQYF.

Sample share makes this clone medium-sized. V gene TRBV7-8 combines with J gene TRBJ1-1; D is perhaps TRBD1 (5 bases). The germline V gene has CDR1 SGHVS and CDR2 FQNEAQ. This CDR3 has 13 residues. The ends were cut back, 2 bases at V and 5 bases at J, with 9 bases in the middle. CDR3 bases: TGTGCCAGCAGCTTACAGGGACGGACTGAAGCTTTCTTT. Translation: CASSLQGRTEAFF.

This chain uses TRBV5-5 with TRBJ2-7; 9 bases align to TRBD1. The germline V gene has CDR1 SGHKS and CDR2 YYEKEE (reference sequence). The CDR3 consists of 14 residues. The V gene end was trimmed by 5 bases and the J gene end by 10 bases; junction bases not matched to a gene: 13. DNA for the CDR3: TGTGCCAGCAGTTTACAGGGGGCCGTTTCGGAACAGTACTTC. This gives the protein CASSLQGAVSEQYF. The complete variable domain, with remaining parts taken from reference TRBV5-5 and TRBJ2-7, reads DAGVTQSPTHLIKTRGQQVTLRCSPISGHKSVSWYQQVLGQGPQFIFQYYEKEERGRGNFPDRFSARQFPNYSSELNVNALLLGDSALYLCASSLQGAVSEQYFGPGTRLTVT.

The V and J genes are TRBV5-4 and TRBJ2-7; tentatively, D is TRBD1 or TRBD2 (5 bases each). The CDR3 runs to 14 residues. Germline CDR1 and CDR2: SGHNT and YYREEE (reference sequence). Trimming removed 4 bases at V and 2 bases at J, with 13 bases between. This CDR3 reads CASSHQGRPYEQYF. The CDR3 DNA reads as TGTGCCAGCAGCCACCAGGGACGGCCCTACGAGCAGTACTTC.